Following are 30 T cell receptor beta chains from one sample sequenced in a study of blood T cell repertoires in COVID-19. The table came from immunoSEQ multiplex PCR; TCRdb's copy has only in-frame clones and leaves some out. Among 110,000 to 150,000 clones listed, 84% were seen once. Sequencing input: peripheral blood. These receptors came from a woman of 80 years or more in a cohort sampled during active or convalescent COVID-19.

CDR3 sequence reads: CASSVDPGTGYNEQFF. In DNA, the CDR3 is TGTGCCAGCAGCGTAGACCCCGGGACAGGGTACAATGAGCAGTTCTTC. The chain uses TRBV9 and TRBJ2-1; 9 bases are a match to TRBD1. CDR1 is SGDLS, CDR2 YYNGEE, per germline. The ends lost 0 bases at V and 4 bases at J; junction bases unmatched: 5. The length of the CDR3 is 16 residues. Full variable domain (remainder filled in from reference TRBV9 and TRBJ2-1): DSGVTQTPKHLITATGQRVTLRCSPRSGDLSVYWYQQSLDQGLQFLIQYYNGEERAKGNILERFSAQQFPDLHSELNLSSLELGDSALYFCASSVDPGTGYNEQFFGPGTRLTVL.

In its sample, this clone was seen once. This chain links TRBV4-2 with TRBJ1-1, with TRBD1 matching over 7 bases. The CDR3 runs to 14 residues. Germline-derived CDR1 and CDR2 are LGHNA and YNFKEQ. V was pared by 1 base and J by 7 bases, with 6 bases of the junction left unmatched. CDR3 sequence: CASSQVDDRVEAFF. CDR3 coding DNA: TGTGCCAGCAGCCAAGTGGATGACAGGGTTGAAGCTTTCTTT.

The count of this clone is one. The genes are TRBV7-9 and TRBJ1-1; 12 bases map to TRBD1. The ends lost 6 bases at V and 5 bases at J; junction bases unmatched: 7. Germline CDR1 and CDR2: SEHNR and FQNEAQ (reference sequence). This CDR3 is built from 15 residues. DNA of the CDR3: TGTGCCAGCAGTCCGGGACAGGGGGCTGATACTGAAGCTTTCTTT. Translating it yields CASSPGQGADTEAFF.

There are a few counts of this clone. The chain has TRBV7-9 and TRBJ1-2; TRBD1 aligns across 10 bases. The V and J ends lost 1 base and 8 bases, in that order; junction bases with no gene match: 7. Germline assignment: CDR1 SEHNR and CDR2 FQNEAQ (reference sequence). This CDR3 contains 15 residues. The CDR3 sequence is CASSLVGTGALGYTF. The DNA of the CDR3 is TGTGCCAGCAGCTTAGTGGGGACAGGGGCGCTGGGCTACACCTTC.

In DNA form, the CDR3 reads TGTGCCAGTAGTATAGGGGGAACAGGGGGCACTGAAGCTTTCTTT. It yields the protein CASSIGGTGGTEAFF. The chain couples TRBV19 to TRBJ1-1, with 8 positions matching TRBD1. Germline loops: CDR1 LNHDA, CDR2 SQIVND (reference sequence). Unmatched junction bases numbered 5, after V lost 1 base and J lost 4 bases. The CDR3 sequence is 15 residues long.

The genes are TRBV4-3 and TRBJ2-6; TRBD1 matches at 7 bases. With V trimmed by 2 bases and J by 3 bases, 13 bases remained unmatched. Germline V gene lookup returns CDR1 LGHNA and CDR2 YSLEER. CDR3 length: 19 amino acids. CDR3 loop: CASSQRIQAGGSGANVLTF. The DNA of the CDR3 is TGCGCCAGCAGCCAAAGAATTCAGGCAGGGGGAAGTGGGGCCAACGTCCTGACTTTC.

The chain recombines TRBV7-8 with TRBJ1-4; TRBD1 aligns across 9 bases. The V segment lost 1 base and the J segment 10 bases; nucleotides outside the gene matches: 7. This CDR3 region has 15 residues. Germline V gene sequence: CDR1 SGHVS, CDR2 FQNEAQ. The CDR3 DNA reads as TGTGCCAGCAGCTTAGAGGGGACAGGGAGGGGAAAACTGTTTTTT. Its translation: CASSLEGTGRGKLFF. Based on the CDR3 plus reference TRBV7-8 and TRBJ1-4, the full variable domain is GAGVSQSPRYKVAKRGQDVALRCDPISGHVSLFWYQQALGQGPEFLTYFQNEAQLDKSGLPSDRFFAERPEGSVSTLKIQRTQQEDSAVYLCASSLEGTGRGKLFFGSGTQLSVL.

The chain joins TRBV19 to TRBJ1-1; unclear D gene. The CDR3 extends over 14 amino acids. Trimming removed 8 bases from V and 3 bases from J, with 16 bases in between. Germline-derived CDR1 and CDR2 are LNHDA and SQIVND (reference sequence). In nucleotides, the CDR3 is TGTGCCAGTTCAATTAGCGGGGTATACACTGAAGCTTTCTTT. This encodes CASSISGVYTEAFF.

V is TRBV5-1 and J is TRBJ2-1, with 7 bases aligning to TRBD1. The CDR3 contains 14 residues. Germline-derived CDR1 and CDR2 are SGHRS and YFSETQ. The V and J ends lost 7 bases and 5 bases, in that order; junction bases with no gene match: 9. The CDR3 protein is CASVAGTADNEQFF. CDR3 sequence (DNA): TGCGCCAGCGTAGCCGGGACAGCAGACAATGAGCAGTTCTTC.

For the CDR3, the DNA is TGTGCCAGCAGCCAAGACAATGTGGAGGGGTCATCCCTCCACTTT. Residues: CASSQDNVEGSSLHF. The chain has TRBV3-1 (or the pseudogene TRBV3-2) and TRBJ1-6; a possible D gene is TRBD1 (5 bases). Germline assignment: CDR1 LGHDT and CDR2 YNNKEL (reference sequence). The ends were cut back, 0 bases at V and 14 bases at J, with 17 bases in the middle. There are 15 residues in the CDR3.

As DNA, the CDR3 is TGTGCCAGCAGCTTAGTACGGGTCAGGGCGCGGCAAGAGACCCAGTACTTC. It specifies CASSLVRVRARQETQYF. The rearrangement joins TRBV11-2 to TRBJ2-5; a possible D gene is TRBD1 (5 bases). This CDR3 has 17 amino acids. Trimming took 1 base from V and 2 from J, leaving 17 bases between them. Germline CDR1 is SGHAT and CDR2 is FQNNGV.

The chain has TRBV3-1 (or the pseudogene TRBV3-2) and TRBJ2-4; a possible D gene is TRBD1 (5 bases). CDR1 and CDR2 (germline): LGHDT, YNNKEL (reference sequence). The germline V and J ends were trimmed by 3 bases and 8 bases, with 11 bases remaining between them. The CDR3 length is 13 residues. The CDR3 loop is CASSQRRGDIQYF. DNA for the CDR3: TGTGCCAGCAGCCAGAGAAGGGGTGACATTCAGTACTTC.

The chain uses TRBV6-6 and TRBJ2-3, with D tentatively TRBD2 (5 bases). Germline V gene sequence: CDR1 MNHNY, CDR2 SVGAGI (reference sequence). CDR3 size: 14 residues. V was pared by 10 bases and J by 2 bases, with 16 bases between. In DNA form, the CDR3 reads TGTGCCACACACCGGGAACCCCACACAGATACGCAGTATTTT. Its protein product is CATHREPHTDTQYF.

The V and J genes are TRBV19 and TRBJ1-1; 7 nucleotides align to TRBD1. V gave up 7 bases and J gave up 0 bases; unmatched junction bases: 8. Germline CDR1 is LNHDA and CDR2 is SQIVND (reference sequence). The CDR3 is 15 residues long. The CDR3, as DNA: TGTGCCAGTATCCCCGGACAGGCGATGAACACTGAAGCTTTCTTT. Protein sequence: CASIPGQAMNTEAFF.

The V call is TRBV9, the J call TRBJ1-1; D gene unclear. Per the germline V gene, CDR1 is SGDLS and CDR2 is YYNGEE. This CDR3 region has 13 residues. The V end lost 4 bases, the J end lost 4 bases, and 11 bases lay between the germline ends. The DNA of the CDR3 is TGTGCCAGCAGCCGGGAGGAGGGCACTGAAGCTTTCTTT. Residues: CASSREEGTEAFF.

V usage is TRBV5-4 and J usage is TRBJ2-1, with TRBD1 matching 9 bases. CDR3 length equals 15 residues. Germline V CDR1 and CDR2: SGHNT, YYREEE (reference sequence). Trimming cost V 4 bases and J 5 bases; bases outside gene matches: 7. The DNA of the CDR3 is TGTGCCAGCAGCCCTCCAGGGACAGGGAACAATGAGCAGTTCTTC. This encodes CASSPPGTGNNEQFF.

The chain joins TRBV5-1 to TRBJ2-7, with 9 bases matching TRBD2. Germline loops: CDR1 SGHRS, CDR2 YFSETQ. This CDR3 has 14 residues. Trimming at V came to 0 bases and at J to 4 bases, leaving 2 bases not matched to a gene. Here the CDR3 reads CASSLASGGYEQYF. The CDR3 nucleotides read TGCGCCAGCAGCTTGGCGAGCGGGGGGTACGAGCAGTACTTC. Together with reference TRBV5-1 and TRBJ2-7, the CDR3 gives the full variable domain: KAGVTQTPRYLIKTRGQQVTLSCSPISGHRSVSWYQQTPGQGLQFLFEYFSETQRNKGNFPGRFSGRQFSNSRSEMNVSTLELGDSALYLCASSLASGGYEQYFGPGTRLTVT.

The V call is TRBV7-9, the J call TRBJ2-3, with D possibly matching TRBD1 (6 bases). V was cut by 5 bases and J by 2 bases, with 17 bases left in between. This CDR3 is built from 16 residues. Germline V CDR1 and CDR2: SEHNR, FQNEAQ (reference sequence). CDR3 nucleotide sequence: TGTGCCAGCAGCGTCGACCGGGACACCACCACAGATACGCAGTATTTT. Encoded protein: CASSVDRDTTTDTQYF.

This chain links TRBV18 with TRBJ1-5; 8 bases fit TRBD1. This CDR3 spans 17 amino acids. Trimming removed 1 base from V and 3 bases from J; junction bases left unmatched: 8. Germline CDR1 KGHSH, CDR2 LQKENI. The DNA of the CDR3 is TGTGCCAGCTCACCACGAGGACAGGGTCAGTCCAATCAGCCCCAGCATTTT. Translated, it gives CASSPRGQGQSNQPQHF.

The chain links TRBV4-3 to TRBJ2-7; 15 bases map to TRBD2. Germline assignment: CDR1 LGHNA and CDR2 YSLEER. This CDR3 is built from 21 residues. V was clipped by 1 base and J by 0 bases; unmatched bases: 13. The CDR3 loop reads CASSQVVSAGLAGGSSYEQYV. The CDR3 DNA sequence: TGCGCCAGCAGCCAAGTGGTTAGTGCCGGACTAGCGGGGGGGAGCTCCTACGAGCAGTACGTC.

V gene TRBV14 combines with J gene TRBJ2-5, with D tentatively TRBD1 (5 bases). The CDR3 sequence is 13 residues long. Germline V gene data show CDR1 as SGHDN and CDR2 as FVKESK. The V gene lost 4 bases and the J gene lost 5 bases, with 11 bases spanning the gap. Here the CDR3 DNA reads TGTGCCAGCAGCCGGGGCGAGAGGGAGACCCAGTACTTC. It codes for CASSRGERETQYF.

In this sample, this clone turned up once. CDR3 sequence reads: CASSLGAGYSGGELFF. CDR3 in DNA: TGTGCCAGCAGCTTGGGCGCCGGCTATTCCGGCGGGGAGCTGTTTTTT. The rearrangement links TRBV7-8 to TRBJ2-2, with D uncertain. This CDR3 has 16 amino acids. From germline, CDR1 is SGHVS and CDR2 FQNEAQ. Trimming removed 3 bases at V and 7 bases at J, with 18 bases between.

This sequence joins TRBV4-3 and TRBJ2-3; 7 bases line up with TRBD1. This CDR3 comprises 15 residues. The V segment lost 4 bases and the J segment 4 bases; nucleotides outside the gene matches: 8. Per the germline V gene, CDR1 is LGHNA and CDR2 is YSLEER. The chain's CDR3 is CASSRKPQGADTQYF. The DNA of the CDR3 is TGCGCCAGCAGCCGGAAACCCCAGGGGGCAGATACGCAGTATTTT.

This chain uses TRBV6-5 with TRBJ2-7; TRBD1 agrees at 7 bases. The V segment lost 6 bases and the J segment 5 bases; nucleotides outside the gene matches: 13. The germline V gene encodes CDR1 MNHEY and CDR2 SVGAGI. The CDR3 runs to 15 residues. This CDR3 reads CASRRGSGGVHEQYV. The CDR3 DNA is TGTGCCAGCAGGAGAGGATCAGGGGGTGTGCACGAGCAGTACGTC.

The chain couples TRBV9 to TRBJ1-5; 7 bases align to TRBD1. Germline CDR1 SGDLS, CDR2 YYNGEE. V was pared by 0 bases and J by 2 bases, with 5 bases of the junction left unmatched. The CDR3 contains 16 residues. CDR3 amino acids: CASSVGDSYGNQPQHF. For the CDR3, the DNA is TGTGCCAGCAGCGTAGGGGACAGCTATGGCAATCAGCCCCAGCATTTT.

V gene TRBV2 combines with J gene TRBJ1-4; TRBD1 matches 7 bases. CDR3 length: 15 residues. Germline trimming cut 2 bases from V and 3 bases from J; bases unmatched to any gene: 3. Germline V lookup: CDR1 SNHLY, CDR2 FYNNEI. In DNA, the CDR3 is TGTGCCAGCAGTGAAAGCAGGGGGTCTAATGAAAAACTGTTTTTT. Translation gives CASSESRGSNEKLFF. Variable domain in full (rest from reference TRBV2 and TRBJ1-4): EPEVTQTPSHQVTQMGQEVILRCVPISNHLYFYWYRQILGQKVEFLVSFYNNEISEKSEIFDDQFSVERPDGSNFTLKIRSTKLEDSAMYFCASSESRGSNEKLFFGSGTQLSVL.

The gene calls are TRBV27 and TRBJ2-1, with D possibly TRBD1 on 6 matching bases. V gave up 4 bases and J gave up 8 bases, with 12 bases separating them. The CDR3 length is 13 residues. Germline CDR1 and CDR2: MNHEY and SMNVEV (reference sequence). The CDR3 sequence is CASSSYRDDEQFF. CDR3 bases: TGTGCCAGCAGTTCGTACAGGGACGATGAGCAGTTCTTC.

The chain employs TRBV5-1 and TRBJ1-2; 7 nucleotides align to TRBD1. V was clipped by 1 base and J by 4 bases; unmatched bases: 7. Germline V gene sequence: CDR1 SGHRS, CDR2 YFSETQ. CDR3 length: 15 residues. CDR3 DNA: TGCGCCAGCAGCTTGTATCCAGGGGGTGGCTATGGCTACACCTTC. It codes for CASSLYPGGGYGYTF.

The J gene is TRBJ1-2, the V gene TRBV7-2; D may be TRBD1 (5 bases). The CDR3 is 14 residues long. The germline CDR1 and CDR2 sequences are SGHTA and FQGNSA. Trimming took off 1 base at V and 5 bases at J, with 11 bases between the two ends. CDR3 DNA: TGTGCCAGCAGCTTAGGGGGCAGACGTTATGGCTACACCTTC. Translation: CASSLGGRRYGYTF. Using reference TRBV7-2 and TRBJ1-2 for the parts outside the CDR3, the full variable domain is GAGVSQSPSNKVTEKGKDVELRCDPISGHTALYWYRQSLGQGLEFLIYFQGNSAPDKSGLPSDRFSAERTGGSVSTLTIQRTQQEDSAVYLCASSLGGRRYGYTFGSGTRLTVV.

V usage is TRBV24-1 and J usage is TRBJ2-1; maybe TRBD1 (5 bases). Germline loops: CDR1 KGHDR, CDR2 SFDVKD. V lost 5 bases and J lost 7, with 17 bases in between. The CDR3 is made up of 15 amino acids. DNA for the CDR3: TGTGCCACCAGTGCGGCAGGGATGTTGGGGAATGAGCAGTTCTTC. Translation gives CATSAAGMLGNEQFF.